This T cell receptor (beta chain) was profiled in a study of Ad26.COV2.S vaccination and SARS-CoV-2 variants. Trimming pared 4 bases from V and 6 bases from J, leaving 9 bases between. This CDR3 spans 13 amino acids. CDR1 and CDR2 from the germline V gene are SEHNR and FQNEAQ (reference sequence). This clone was picked up a small number of times. Here immunoSEQ multiplex PCR was the method, and the copy in TCRdb shows in-frame clones only, minus some. Of fewer than 400,000 clones listed, approximately 86% were seen once; the top ten hold approximately 1.9%. Treatment noted: around 19 received Ad26.COV2.S at low or high dose, single or two shots; 5 received placebo; per-sample allocation not given. Sampling happened 63 days after the first vaccine or placebo injection.

This TCR was sampled from a person between 18 and 65 years old who received the Ad26.COV2.S COVID-19 vaccine or a placebo. The starting material was peripheral blood, obtained in a trial of Ad26.COV2.S vaccine versus placebo. This chain joins TRBV7-9 and TRBJ2-2; D assignment may be TRBD1 or TRBD2 (5 bases each). This CDR3 reads CASSSEGSGELFF. The CDR3 DNA is TGTGCCAGCAGCTCAGAGGGGTCCGGGGAGCTGTTTTTT.